This entry concerns a single TCR beta chain. With 5 bases removed from V and 7 bases from J, the gap between germline ends came to 13 bases. This CDR3 contains 13 residues. Germline V CDR1 and CDR2: KGHDR, SFDVKD. Under the authors' procedure: Scientists estimated how many nucleated cells there were by amplifying reference gene primers. The protocol was immunoSEQ multiplex PCR, while the TCRdb copy is restricted to in-frame clones and leaves out a portion. The V and J calls and clone size are taken from that table; D and trimming were inferred from the DNA. The data show about 300,000 clones, 85% to 90% seen once. The data originate from a study of blood T cell repertoires in COVID-19. Looking at the study overall: Whether acute or convalescent, the COVID-19 samples came from the United States, Italy and Spain.

The chain joins TRBV24-1 to TRBJ2-5; a weak D match, TRBD2 (6 bases). The sequence was obtained from a young woman with COVID-19, enrolled during active disease. Sequenced: peripheral blood. CDR3 loop: CATSGAGSGTQYF. The DNA for the CDR3 is TGTGCCACCAGTGGGGCGGGGTCCGGGACCCAGTACTTC.